What follows is one T cell receptor beta chain and its context. Its matching antigen is unknown. These data come from a study of shared clonotypes between healthy human individuals. CD4+ cell separation produced CD45RA+ naive and CD45RA-negative memory subsets. Germline trimming cut 2 bases from V and 1 base from J; bases unmatched to any gene: 3. The germline V gene has CDR1 MDHEN and CDR2 SYDVKM. The length of the CDR3 is 15 residues. Study-wide results and caveats: Non-shared clonotypes displayed generation probabilities falling below those of clonotypes present in all four donors. Rarefaction showed sorted-subset sequencing was incomplete despite large depth.

The authors distributed each subset's genomic DNA evenly over several immunoSEQ plates. The table came from immunoSEQ multiplex PCR; TCRdb's copy has only in-frame clones and leaves some out. The data contain about 2.4 million clones, 93% of them singletons. The chain has TRBV28 and TRBJ2-3; 7 bases fit TRBD1. The sequence was collected from a man in his late teens or twenties in good health. Some clones in this sample may be carry-over from other donors' samples. The sample comprised naive CD4+ T cells from PBMCs. As to subset: CD45RA+ positively selected. The CDR3 reads CASSLIGTGTDTQYF. For the CDR3, the DNA is TGTGCCAGCAGTTTAATCGGGACAGGCACAGATACGCAGTATTTT. Using reference TRBV28 and TRBJ2-3 for the parts outside the CDR3, the full variable domain is DVKVTQSSRYLVKRTGEKVFLECVQDMDHENMFWYRQDPGLGLRLIYFSYDVKMKEKGDIPEGYSVSREKKERFSLILESASTNQTSMYLCASSLIGTGTDTQYFGPGTRLTVL.